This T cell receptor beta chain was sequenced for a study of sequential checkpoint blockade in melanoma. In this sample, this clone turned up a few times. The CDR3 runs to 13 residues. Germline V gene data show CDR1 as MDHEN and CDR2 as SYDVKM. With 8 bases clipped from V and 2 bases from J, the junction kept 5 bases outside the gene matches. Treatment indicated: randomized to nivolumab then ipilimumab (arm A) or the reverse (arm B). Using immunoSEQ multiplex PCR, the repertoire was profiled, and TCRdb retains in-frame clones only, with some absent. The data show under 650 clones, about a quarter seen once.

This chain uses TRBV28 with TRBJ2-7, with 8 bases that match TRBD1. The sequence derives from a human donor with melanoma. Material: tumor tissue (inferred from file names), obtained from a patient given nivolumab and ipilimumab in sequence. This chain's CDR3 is CASGTGPTYEQYF. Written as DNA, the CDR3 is TGTGCCAGCGGGACAGGCCCTACCTACGAGCAGTACTTC.